These 29 T cell receptor beta chains share one sample of origin, sequenced in a study of T cells in localized non-small cell lung cancer. Method: immunoSEQ multiplex PCR; TCRdb's copy keeps in-frame clones and lacks some. This table has over 30,000 clones, about 90% appearing once. The specimen comprised peripheral blood, sampled before any cancer treatment. The receptors were gathered from a woman aged 40 to 75 with stage I lung adenocarcinoma.

The rearrangement uses TRBV6-5 and TRBJ1-1; TRBD1 matches 10 bases. The junction had 7 bases not matched to a gene; V was cut back by 0 bases and J by 12 bases. Looked up from germline, CDR1 is MNHEY and CDR2 is SVGAGI. This CDR3 is built from 14 residues. This chain's CDR3 is CASSYSPGQGKTFF. As DNA, the CDR3 is TGTGCCAGCAGTTACTCCCCGGGACAGGGGAAAACTTTCTTT.

The V and J genes are TRBV28 and TRBJ2-2, with 9 nucleotides matching TRBD2. CDR1 is MDHEN, CDR2 SYDVKM, per germline. V dropped 2 bases and J dropped 7; count of bases not matched to a gene: 8. The CDR3 has 16 amino acids. The CDR3 DNA sequence: TGTGCCAGCAGTTTAGACTTAGCGGGGGTTTTCGGGGAGCTGTTTTTT. It codes for CASSLDLAGVFGELFF.

The chain employs TRBV7-9 and TRBJ2-7, with 7 bases lining up with TRBD1. Germline assignment: CDR1 SEHNR and CDR2 FQNEAQ (reference sequence). The CDR3 loop spans 14 amino acids. The ends lost 9 bases at V and 0 bases at J; junction bases unmatched: 8. The CDR3 bases are TGTGCCAGTTCGGGACAGCCGAGCTCCTACGAGCAGTACTTC. Translation gives CASSGQPSSYEQYF.

This chain uses TRBV9 with TRBJ1-1; a possible D gene is TRBD1 (6 bases). Per the germline V gene, CDR1 is SGDLS and CDR2 is YYNGEE. This CDR3 region has 14 residues. V lost 0 bases, J lost 8 bases, and 14 bases lay in between. For the CDR3, the DNA is TGTGCCAGCAGCGTAGACAGGGCCGCCAGAGAAGCTTTCTTT. This sequence encodes CASSVDRAAREAFF.

This chain connects TRBV28 to TRBJ2-7, with no clear D. Germline CDR1 reads MDHEN; CDR2 reads SYDVKM. The CDR3 sequence is 11 residues long. The germline V and J ends were trimmed by 5 bases and 2 bases, with 4 bases remaining between them. CDR3 DNA: TGTGCCAGCAGTACGCCCTACGAGCAGTACTTC. This translates into CASSTPYEQYF.

This clone was detected only once. In DNA, the CDR3 is TGCGCCAGCAGCTTTTCGGGGGTTCAAGAGACCCAGTACTTC. Its protein product is CASSFSGVQETQYF. The chain combines TRBV5-1 with TRBJ2-5; the D gene is possibly TRBD2 (6 bases). The V and J ends lost 2 bases and 2 bases respectively, with 10 bases between them. The CDR3 length is 14 residues. Germline CDR1 reads SGHRS; CDR2 reads YFSETQ.

The genes are TRBV2 and TRBJ2-5, with TRBD1 identical over 7 bases. This CDR3 is 13 amino acids long. Per the germline V gene, CDR1 is SNHLY and CDR2 is FYNNEI. V lost 7 bases and J lost 5; bases outside the gene matches: 7. The CDR3: CASNRDRAETQYF. The DNA for the CDR3 is TGTGCCAGCAACCGAGACAGGGCTGAGACCCAGTACTTC. Filled out from reference TRBV2 and TRBJ2-5, the complete variable domain reads EPEVTQTPSHQVTQMGQEVILRCVPISNHLYFYWYRQILGQKVEFLVSFYNNEISEKSEIFDDQFSVERPDGSNFTLKIRSTKLEDSAMYFCASNRDRAETQYFGPGTRLLVL.

This clone was found once. The chain carries TRBV2 and TRBJ1-2, with 7 bases that match TRBD1. Germline CDR1 reads SNHLY; CDR2 reads FYNNEI. This CDR3 region has 16 residues. V lost 5 bases to trimming and J lost 8 bases; unmatched junction nucleotides: 17. The CDR3 region is CASSIDRVFFVSGYTF. DNA of the CDR3: TGTGCCAGCAGTATTGACAGGGTCTTTTTCGTCAGCGGCTACACCTTC. Full variable domain (outside the CDR3, taken from reference TRBV2 and TRBJ1-2): EPEVTQTPSHQVTQMGQEVILRCVPISNHLYFYWYRQILGQKVEFLVSFYNNEISEKSEIFDDQFSVERPDGSNFTLKIRSTKLEDSAMYFCASSIDRVFFVSGYTFGSGTRLTVV.

This clone showed up just a few times. The chain joins TRBV4-1 to TRBJ1-2; 12 nucleotides agree with TRBD1. Trimming cost V 0 bases and J 7 bases; bases outside gene matches: 9. The V gene's germline CDR1 is MGHRA and CDR2 YSYEKL. The CDR3 is 17 amino acids. CDR3 residues: CASSQDQGTGGASGYTF. The CDR3, as DNA: TGCGCCAGCAGCCAAGATCAGGGGACAGGGGGCGCGAGTGGCTACACCTTC.

The chain has TRBV19 and TRBJ2-5; 10 bases are shared with TRBD1. The V gene end was trimmed by 4 bases and the J gene end by 4 bases; junction bases not matched to a gene: 3. The CDR3 runs to 14 residues. In germline, CDR1 is LNHDA, CDR2 SQIVND (reference sequence). CDR3 nucleotide sequence: TGTGCCAGTAGTACCGGACAGGGGGGAGAGACCCAGTACTTC. This codes for CASSTGQGGETQYF.

For the CDR3, the DNA is TGTGCCACCCGGGGGAGCTCTGGAAACACCATATATTTT. Translating gives CATRGSSGNTIYF. The chain combines TRBV18 with TRBJ1-3, with a possible D match to TRBD1 (5 bases). This CDR3 spans 13 amino acids. With 10 bases removed from V and 0 bases from J, the gap between germline ends came to 10 bases. From germline, CDR1 is KGHSH and CDR2 LQKENI.

The V gene is TRBV18, the J gene TRBJ2-5; no definite D call. The V gene's germline CDR1 is KGHSH and CDR2 LQKENI. This CDR3 is built from 14 residues. The V and J ends lost 2 bases and 5 bases respectively, with 12 bases between them. The CDR3 loop reads CASSPATMTETQYF. In DNA form, the CDR3 reads TGTGCCAGCTCACCAGCAACAATGACGGAGACCCAGTACTTC.

This chain uses TRBV30 with TRBJ2-2; 11 bases are a match to TRBD2. This CDR3 has 13 residues. The germline CDR1 and CDR2 sequences are GTSNPN and SVGIG (reference sequence). Unmatched junction bases numbered 4, after V lost 5 bases and J lost 8 bases. CDR3 bases: TGTGCCTGGGTAGCGGGAGGGTCGGGGGAGCTGTTTTTT. This sequence encodes CAWVAGGSGELFF.

This clone came up once. The V gene is TRBV30, the J gene TRBJ2-7, with TRBD1 matching 10 bases. The V gene's germline CDR1 is GTSNPN and CDR2 SVGIG (reference sequence). Unmatched junction bases numbered 10, after V lost 4 bases and J lost 7 bases. CDR3 length: 14 residues. This CDR3 is CAWTRGTGVREQYF. The DNA for the CDR3 is TGTGCCTGGACCCGAGGGACAGGGGTAAGGGAGCAGTACTTC.

This chain uses TRBV18 with TRBJ1-1; weak D call: TRBD1 (6 bases). This CDR3 comprises 17 residues. Trimming shortened V by 3 bases and J by 6 bases, and 23 bases separated the two germline ends. Looked up from germline, CDR1 is KGHSH and CDR2 is LQKENI. In nucleotides, the CDR3 is TGTGCCAGCTCACCCATGGGGGGGCCGGGCTCTAGCCCTGAAGCTTTCTTT. Its protein product is CASSPMGGPGSSPEAFF.

V gene TRBV7-2 combines with J gene TRBJ2-3; 7 positions match TRBD2. CDR3 length equals 15 residues. Unmatched junction bases numbered 9, after V lost 6 bases and J lost 3 bases. Per the germline V gene, CDR1 is SGHTA and CDR2 is FQGNSA. CDR3 region: CASSPSRRETDTQYF. Here the CDR3 DNA reads TGTGCCAGCAGTCCAAGTCGGCGGGAGACAGATACGCAGTATTTT.

The V and J genes are TRBV12-5 and TRBJ2-2; the D is unclear. CDR3 length equals 13 residues. Germline V gene sequence: CDR1 LGHNT, CDR2 FRNRAP. V gave up 2 bases and J gave up 0 bases, with 1 base separating them. The CDR3 coding sequence is TGTGCTAGTGGTTTGACGAACACCGGGGAGCTGTTTTTT. It translates to CASGLTNTGELFF.

The rearrangement joins TRBV2 to TRBJ2-1, with D unclear. This CDR3 has 10 amino acids. Trimming shortened V by 6 bases and J by 4 bases, and 1 base separated the two germline ends. The germline V gene has CDR1 SNHLY and CDR2 FYNNEI. DNA for the CDR3: TGTGCCAGCAGGTACAATGAGCAGTTCTTC. Translating gives CASRYNEQFF.

V gene TRBV14 combines with J gene TRBJ2-7, with TRBD1 identical over 7 bases. The length of the CDR3 is 16 residues. V shed 4 bases, J shed 1 base, and the junction held 10 bases outside the gene matches. The germline gives CDR1 SGHDN, CDR2 FVKESK. CDR3 sequence (DNA): TGTGCCAGCAGCCTCGCCGGGACAGTGGGTTCCTACGAGCAGTACTTC. Its protein is CASSLAGTVGSYEQYF.

The rearrangement joins TRBV5-1 to TRBJ2-3; TRBD2 might be the D (5 bases). Germline assignment: CDR1 SGHRS and CDR2 YFSETQ. The V end lost 0 bases, the J end lost 2 bases, and 7 bases lay between the germline ends. This CDR3 contains 14 residues. The CDR3 DNA is TGCGCCAGCAGCTTGGATGGACTCACAGATACGCAGTATTTT. This encodes CASSLDGLTDTQYF.

This clone was observed a single time. The chain joins TRBV5-1 to TRBJ2-3; a weak D match, TRBD2 (5 bases). V dropped 4 bases and J dropped 6 bases, with 18 bases sitting between them. The CDR3 length is 15 residues. CDR1 and CDR2 from the germline V gene are SGHRS and YFSETQ. The CDR3 here is CASSPGRRAGDTQYF. CDR3 DNA: TGCGCCAGCAGCCCCGGCCGAAGGGCGGGTGATACGCAGTATTTT.

The chain combines TRBV28 with TRBJ2-7, with D hard to call. This CDR3 spans 12 amino acids. Germline V gene lookup returns CDR1 MDHEN and CDR2 SYDVKM. The germline V and J ends were trimmed by 8 bases and 6 bases, with 14 bases remaining between them. The CDR3 sequence: CASRGRRREQYF. DNA for the CDR3: TGTGCCAGCCGTGGCCGAAGGCGCGAGCAGTACTTC.

V usage is TRBV5-1 and J usage is TRBJ2-3; weak D call: TRBD2 (5 bases). The CDR3 covers 15 residues. V lost 0 bases and J lost 2, with 10 bases in between. Per germline, CDR1 SGHRS and CDR2 YFSETQ. CDR3 sequence reads: CASSLAVGDTDTQYF. The DNA for the CDR3 is TGCGCCAGCAGCTTGGCTGTGGGAGACACAGATACGCAGTATTTT.

V gene TRBV19 combines with J gene TRBJ1-5, with D perhaps matching TRBD1 (5 bases). The length of the CDR3 is 15 residues. Germline V gives CDR1 LNHDA, CDR2 SQIVND (reference sequence). V lost 1 base and J 0 bases, leaving 7 bases between the germline ends. The CDR3 DNA is TGTGCCAGTAGTATAGGGGGGAATAGCAATCAGCCCCAGCATTTT. Translation gives CASSIGGNSNQPQHF.

The chain is built from TRBV5-4 and TRBJ2-1; D gene uncertain. V was shortened by 4 bases and J by 10 bases, with 21 bases between the two germline ends. Germline assignment: CDR1 SGHNT and CDR2 YYREEE (reference sequence). The CDR3 is 15 residues long. CDR3 loop: CASSPLGSTQREQFF. Written as DNA, the CDR3 is TGTGCCAGCAGCCCCCTGGGTTCGACTCAAAGAGAGCAGTTCTTC.

This clone was detected once. V gene TRBV4-1 combines with J gene TRBJ1-5; D not certain. Germline CDR1 reads MGHRA; CDR2 reads YSYEKL. The ends were cut back, 0 bases at V and 0 bases at J, with 12 bases in the middle. This CDR3 has 17 amino acids. CDR3 protein: CASSQDKDSYSNQPQHF. As DNA, the CDR3 is TGCGCCAGCAGCCAAGATAAGGACTCGTATAGCAATCAGCCCCAGCATTTT.

This chain uses TRBV5-1 with TRBJ2-7, with TRBD2 matching over 16 bases. This CDR3 is built from 16 residues. Unmatched junction bases numbered 6, after V lost 3 bases and J lost 6 bases. Per germline, CDR1 SGHRS and CDR2 YFSETQ. CDR3 bases: TGCGCCAGCAGCTGGGAGGGACTAGCGGGAGGGTTCGAGCAGTACTTC. This codes for CASSWEGLAGGFEQYF.

The chain carries TRBV6-1 and TRBJ2-4; D unresolved. Germline loops: CDR1 MNHNS, CDR2 SASEGT. V lost 5 bases and J 7 bases, leaving 12 bases between the germline ends. The CDR3 contains 13 residues. This CDR3 is CASSTHLGNIQYF. DNA of the CDR3: TGTGCCAGCAGTACCCACCTCGGGAACATTCAGTACTTC.

The V call is TRBV28, the J call TRBJ2-7; 8 nucleotides agree with TRBD1. CDR1 is MDHEN, CDR2 SYDVKM, per germline. The trim removed 4 bases at V and 9 bases at J, leaving 20 bases unmatched. The CDR3 totals 17 residues. CDR3 residues: CASSSPYPTGAHHGQYF. CDR3 DNA sequence: TGTGCCAGCAGTTCTCCTTACCCGACAGGGGCCCACCACGGGCAGTACTTC.